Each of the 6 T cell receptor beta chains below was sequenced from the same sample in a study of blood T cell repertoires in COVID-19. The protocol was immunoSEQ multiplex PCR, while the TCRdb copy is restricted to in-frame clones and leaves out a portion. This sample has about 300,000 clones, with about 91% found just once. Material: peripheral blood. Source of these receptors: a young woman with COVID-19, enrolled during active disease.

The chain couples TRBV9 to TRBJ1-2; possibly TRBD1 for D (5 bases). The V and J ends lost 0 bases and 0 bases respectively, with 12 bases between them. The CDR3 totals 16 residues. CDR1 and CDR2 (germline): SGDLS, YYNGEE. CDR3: CASSVDRGHPNYGYTF. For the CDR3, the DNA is TGTGCCAGCAGCGTAGATAGGGGCCACCCTAACTATGGCTACACCTTC.

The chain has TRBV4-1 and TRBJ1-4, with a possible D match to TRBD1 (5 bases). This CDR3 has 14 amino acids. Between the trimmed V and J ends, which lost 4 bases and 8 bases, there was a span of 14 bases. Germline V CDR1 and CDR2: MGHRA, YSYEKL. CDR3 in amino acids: CASSPRVLGEKLFF. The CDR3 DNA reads TGCGCCAGCAGCCCCAGGGTTCTGGGAGAAAAACTGTTTTTT.

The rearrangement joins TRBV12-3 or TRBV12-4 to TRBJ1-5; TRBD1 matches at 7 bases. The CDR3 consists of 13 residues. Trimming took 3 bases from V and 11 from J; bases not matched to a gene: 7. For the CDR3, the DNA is TGTGCCAGCAGTTTTGGAGGGGGCACGGCCCAGCATTTT. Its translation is CASSFGGGTAQHF.

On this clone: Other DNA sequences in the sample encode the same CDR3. CDR3 residues: CASSRIQGLNTEAFF. Here the CDR3 DNA reads TGCGCCAGCAGCCGGATACAGGGGCTGAACACTGAAGCTTTCTTT. The rearrangement uses TRBV4-1 and TRBJ1-1; 7 positions match TRBD1. CDR3 length: 15 amino acids. Germline V gene sequence: CDR1 MGHRA, CDR2 YSYEKL. Trimming cost V 4 bases and J 0 bases; bases outside gene matches: 5.

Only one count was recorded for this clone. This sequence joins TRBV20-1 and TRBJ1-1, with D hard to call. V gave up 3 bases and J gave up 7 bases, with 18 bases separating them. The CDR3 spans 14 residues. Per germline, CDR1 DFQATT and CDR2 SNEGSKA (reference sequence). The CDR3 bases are TGCAGTGCTAGTGACGAGCCACGGAACTATGAAGCTTTCTTT. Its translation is CSASDEPRNYEAFF.

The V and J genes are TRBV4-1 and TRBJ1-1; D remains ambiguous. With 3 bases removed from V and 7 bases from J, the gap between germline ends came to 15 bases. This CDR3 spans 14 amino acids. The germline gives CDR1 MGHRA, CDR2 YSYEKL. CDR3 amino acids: CASSQLVGVGEAFF. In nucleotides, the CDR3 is TGCGCCAGCAGCCAGCTCGTCGGGGTAGGTGAAGCTTTCTTT.